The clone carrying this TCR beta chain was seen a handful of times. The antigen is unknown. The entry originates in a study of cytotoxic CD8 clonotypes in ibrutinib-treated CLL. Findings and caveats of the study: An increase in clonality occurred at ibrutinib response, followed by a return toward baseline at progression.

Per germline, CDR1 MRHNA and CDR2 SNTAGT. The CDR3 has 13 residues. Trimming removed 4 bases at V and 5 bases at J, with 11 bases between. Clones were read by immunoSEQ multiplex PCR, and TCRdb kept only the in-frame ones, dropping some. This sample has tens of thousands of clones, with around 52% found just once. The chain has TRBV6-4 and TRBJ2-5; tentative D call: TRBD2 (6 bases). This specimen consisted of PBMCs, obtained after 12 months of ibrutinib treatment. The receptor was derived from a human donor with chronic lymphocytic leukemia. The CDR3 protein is CASSATRWETQYF. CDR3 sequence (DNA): TGTGCCAGCAGTGCGACTAGATGGGAGACCCAGTACTTC.